The 29 T cell receptor beta chains below all came from one sample that was sequenced in a study of shared clonotypes between healthy human individuals. Measured with immunoSEQ multiplex PCR; TCRdb has only the in-frame clones, and not every one. The sample includes roughly 1 million clones, approximately 78% of them seen just once. Input material: memory CD4+ T cells from PBMCs. Indicated subset: CD45RA-negative fraction. These receptor sequences come from a man aged 18 to 29 in good health. Some clones in this sample may be carry-over from other donors' samples.

Remarks on this clone: A far larger clone is only one base removed, so a read error is likely. The chain joins TRBV30 to TRBJ1-6; maybe TRBD1 (6 bases). The CDR3 has 13 amino acids. Germline CDR1 reads GTSNPN; CDR2 reads SVGIG (reference sequence). CDR3 DNA: TGTGCCCGGAGTTGGGCAGGGGATTCACCCCTCCACTTT. Translated, it gives CARSWAGDSPLHF.

The chain joins TRBV11-2 to TRBJ1-2, with 8 bases aligning to TRBD1. Germline CDR1 is SGHAT and CDR2 is FQNNGV. Trimming cost V 3 bases and J 5 bases; bases outside gene matches: 5. The CDR3 is made up of 14 amino acids. CDR3 protein: CASSLIQGAYGYTF. The CDR3 coding sequence is TGTGCCAGCAGCTTGATCCAGGGGGCATATGGCTACACCTTC.

The chain is built from TRBV2 and TRBJ2-1, with 10 bases identical to TRBD2. The germline CDR1 and CDR2 sequences are SNHLY and FYNNEI. V was clipped by 2 bases and J by 7 bases; unmatched bases: 8. This CDR3 is built from 16 residues. DNA for the CDR3: TGTGCCAGCAGTGAATACGGGACTAGCGTGCTGAATGAGCAGTTCTTC. It translates to CASSEYGTSVLNEQFF.

This sequence joins TRBV28 and TRBJ1-5; D unclear. The CDR3 is 15 residues long. Per the germline V gene, CDR1 is MDHEN and CDR2 is SYDVKM. Trimming took off 2 bases at V and 0 bases at J, with 8 bases between the two ends. In nucleotides, the CDR3 is TGTGCCAGCAGTTTACTCTCCTATAGCAATCAGCCCCAGCATTTT. Translated: CASSLLSYSNQPQHF.

The chain is built from TRBV28 and TRBJ1-2; D call uncertain. V was trimmed by 6 bases and J by 8 bases, leaving 13 bases between them. The CDR3 extends over 12 amino acids. The germline V gene encodes CDR1 MDHEN and CDR2 SYDVKM. The CDR3 sequence is CASSQSAEGYTF. The CDR3 bases are TGTGCCAGCAGCCAAAGTGCCGAGGGCTACACCTTC.

The chain couples TRBV7-9 to TRBJ1-4; D not certain. The CDR3 is 15 amino acids. V was clipped by 1 base and J by 5 bases, with 11 bases between them. CDR1 and CDR2 from the germline V gene are SEHNR and FQNEAQ (reference sequence). CDR3 in DNA: TGTGCCAGCAGCTTAGGGGCGTCCGGGAATGAAAAACTGTTTTTT. Protein sequence: CASSLGASGNEKLFF.

CDR3 DNA: TGCGCCAGCAGCGTGGCTAGCGCCTACAATGAGCAGTTCTTC. Translating it yields CASSVASAYNEQFF. The genes are TRBV5-1 and TRBJ2-1, with TRBD2 as a possible D gene (6 bases). CDR3 size: 14 residues. The V gene's germline CDR1 is SGHRS and CDR2 YFSETQ. The germline V and J ends were trimmed by 4 bases and 2 bases, with 10 bases remaining between them. Filled out from reference TRBV5-1 and TRBJ2-1, the complete variable domain reads KAGVTQTPRYLIKTRGQQVTLSCSPISGHRSVSWYQQTPGQGLQFLFEYFSETQRNKGNFPGRFSGRQFSNSRSEMNVSTLELGDSALYLCASSVASAYNEQFFGPGTRLTVL.

The chain combines TRBV7-9 with TRBJ2-7; TRBD1 might be the D (6 bases). CDR1 SEHNR and CDR2 FQNEAQ come from the germline V gene (reference sequence). The CDR3 contains 13 residues. Trimming shortened V by 5 bases and J by 5 bases, and 13 bases separated the two germline ends. This chain's CDR3 is CASSQTGTNEQYF. Here the CDR3 DNA reads TGTGCCAGCAGCCAAACAGGGACGAACGAGCAGTACTTC.

The CDR3 region is CASSLIPLAGSTDTQYF. The CDR3 DNA sequence: TGTGCCAGCAGCTTAATCCCACTAGCGGGAAGCACAGATACGCAGTATTTT. The J gene is TRBJ2-3, the V gene TRBV7-2; TRBD2 agrees at 10 bases. The germline CDR1 and CDR2 sequences are SGHTA and FQGNSA. The CDR3 contains 17 residues. V was clipped by 2 bases and J by 0 bases; unmatched bases: 5.

This clone was seen a single time. The rearrangement uses TRBV5-8 and TRBJ1-2, with a tentative D call TRBD1 (5 bases). Between the trimmed V and J ends, which lost 6 bases and 8 bases, there was a span of 17 bases. The CDR3 spans 13 residues. CDR1 and CDR2 (germline): SGHTS, YDEGEE. The DNA of the CDR3 is TGTGCCAGCACCCTCAGGGTGGCTAAGGGCTACACCTTC. Translated: CASTLRVAKGYTF.

The sample holds one count of this clone. V and J are TRBV15 and TRBJ2-7; a possible D gene is TRBD2 (6 bases). The V gene's germline CDR1 is LNHNV and CDR2 YYDKDF (reference sequence). The CDR3 sequence is 14 residues long. V lost 5 bases and J lost 4, with 15 bases in between. The CDR3 region has the DNA TGTGCCACCAGCTCCTGGGGTGGAGGGTACGAGCAGTACTTC. It specifies CATSSWGGGYEQYF.

The chain recombines TRBV5-4 with TRBJ2-7, with D maybe TRBD2 (7 bases). The V gene's germline CDR1 is SGHNT and CDR2 YYREEE (reference sequence). The CDR3 is 17 residues long. V was shortened by 6 bases and J by 5 bases, with 27 bases between the two germline ends. The CDR3, as DNA: TGTGCCAGCACCTACGATAATAGACTACCGGGGGGCCACGAGCAGTACTTC. Translated: CASTYDNRLPGGHEQYF.

V is TRBV18 and J is TRBJ2-2; 14 bases fit TRBD2. Germline CDR1 reads KGHSH; CDR2 reads LQKENI. The CDR3 spans 17 residues. V lost 5 bases to trimming and J lost 6 bases; unmatched junction nucleotides: 8. Here the CDR3 reads CASSTQGLAGVAGELFF. The CDR3 nucleotides are TGTGCCAGCTCAACACAGGGACTAGCGGGAGTGGCCGGGGAGCTGTTTTTT.

The chain carries TRBV27 and TRBJ1-5; possibly TRBD1 for D (5 bases). The V gene lost 9 bases and the J gene lost 4 bases, with 19 bases spanning the gap. CDR3 length: 15 residues. CDR1 and CDR2 from the germline V gene are MNHEY and SMNVEV (reference sequence). The CDR3 coding sequence is TGTGCCAGGGGGGGGAGGGTACTCTCGAATCAGCCCCAGCATTTT. Encoded protein: CARGGRVLSNQPQHF.

The chain recombines TRBV7-2 with TRBJ2-7; TRBD2 matches 10 bases. The V segment lost 1 base and the J segment 3 bases; nucleotides outside the gene matches: 3. This CDR3 has 15 residues. Germline CDR1 and CDR2: SGHTA and FQGNSA. CDR3 nucleotide sequence: TGTGCCAGCAGCTTAGACTCTAGCGGGAGCTACGAGCAGTACTTC. Amino acids: CASSLDSSGSYEQYF.

This clone was counted only a few times. This sequence joins TRBV19 and TRBJ2-2, with D tentatively TRBD2 (5 bases). Per germline, CDR1 LNHDA and CDR2 SQIVND (reference sequence). The ends were cut back, 7 bases at V and 5 bases at J, with 14 bases in the middle. The CDR3 spans 14 residues. DNA for the CDR3: TGTGCCAGTACGAGCCACCCGGGGACCGGGGAGCTGTTTTTT. Translated, it gives CASTSHPGTGELFF.

This clone has a single count. The chain combines TRBV5-1 with TRBJ2-7, with 9 bases fitting TRBD1. With 3 bases clipped from V and 5 bases from J, the junction kept 3 bases outside the gene matches. The CDR3 length is 13 residues. Germline CDR1 and CDR2: SGHRS and YFSETQ. The CDR3 reads CASSSRTGDEQYF. In DNA, the CDR3 is TGCGCCAGCAGCTCCCGGACAGGGGACGAGCAGTACTTC.

The V gene is TRBV28, the J gene TRBJ1-5; D remains ambiguous. Looked up from germline, CDR1 is MDHEN and CDR2 is SYDVKM. The CDR3 consists of 12 residues. Trimming stripped 7 bases from V and 8 bases from J, with 12 bases between. CDR3 DNA sequence: TGTGCCAGCAAGCAGAGTATAGAGCCCCAGCATTTT. This encodes CASKQSIEPQHF.

A remark on this clone: This specimen includes other DNA sequences encoding the same CDR3. The chain has TRBV10-3 and TRBJ2-5; 7 bases align to TRBD2. This CDR3 region has 14 residues. V shed 0 bases, J shed 4 bases, and the junction held 2 bases outside the gene matches. Germline values: CDR1 ENHRY, CDR2 SYGVKD. The CDR3 sequence: CAISESGGVETQYF. CDR3 nucleotide sequence: TGTGCCATCAGTGAGTCGGGAGGGGTAGAGACCCAGTACTTC.

This clone was recorded a few times. Other DNA sequences of this sample code for an identical CDR3. The rearrangement joins TRBV30 to TRBJ1-1, with D possibly matching TRBD1 (6 bases). The CDR3 extends over 12 amino acids. CDR1 is GTSNPN and CDR2 is SVGIG in the germline V gene (reference sequence). Trimming took off 5 bases at V and 4 bases at J, with 11 bases between the two ends. The CDR3 reads CAWSQGRTEAFF. The CDR3 DNA reads as TGTGCCTGGTCCCAGGGGCGCACTGAAGCTTTCTTT.

The chain employs TRBV6-5 and TRBJ1-2, with 7 positions matching TRBD1. V was pared by 6 bases and J by 4 bases, with 2 bases of the junction left unmatched. Germline V CDR1 and CDR2: MNHEY, SVGAGI. The CDR3 runs to 12 residues. In DNA form, the CDR3 reads TGTGCCAGCAGCGACAGGGTCTATGGCTACACCTTC. This gives the protein CASSDRVYGYTF.

J is TRBJ1-1 and V is TRBV27; D remains unclear. V lost 5 bases and J lost 5, with 18 bases in between. The CDR3 extends over 15 amino acids. Germline loops: CDR1 MNHEY, CDR2 SMNVEV (reference sequence). The CDR3 loop is CASSGWGDGSTEAFF. Here the CDR3 DNA reads TGTGCCAGCAGTGGTTGGGGAGATGGTTCGACTGAAGCTTTCTTT.

This chain links TRBV11-2 with TRBJ2-7; a possible D gene is TRBD2 (7 bases). The CDR3 has 16 amino acids. The ends were cut back, 4 bases at V and 6 bases at J, with 22 bases in the middle. CDR1 SGHAT and CDR2 FQNNGV come from the germline V gene. The CDR3 region has the DNA TGTGCCAGCAGCTCCTGGGGATTAACGAGGGGGGGCGAGCAGTACTTC. This gives the protein CASSSWGLTRGGEQYF.

The J gene is TRBJ1-2, the V gene TRBV2, with D unclear. The CDR3 totals 13 residues. Germline-derived CDR1 and CDR2 are SNHLY and FYNNEI. V dropped 7 bases and J dropped 8 bases, with 17 bases sitting between them. The CDR3 sequence is CASKTDGGFGYTF. The CDR3 DNA reads TGTGCCAGCAAGACCGACGGAGGATTCGGCTACACCTTC.

The chain employs TRBV10-1 and TRBJ2-7; 9 bases agree with TRBD1. The trim removed 0 bases at V and 7 bases at J, leaving 22 bases unmatched. The V gene's germline CDR1 is WNHNN and CDR2 SYGVQD (reference sequence). The CDR3 has 20 amino acids. The CDR3 DNA reads as TGCGCCAGCAGTGAGTCGCTACACCTTGATTATGGGACAGGGCTTTGGGAGCAGTACTTC. This translates into CASSESLHLDYGTGLWEQYF.

The chain links TRBV9 to TRBJ2-1; 11 bases are a match to TRBD1. This CDR3 is built from 17 residues. Germline V gene sequence: CDR1 SGDLS, CDR2 YYNGEE. The ends lost 4 bases at V and 3 bases at J; junction bases unmatched: 9. The CDR3 spells CASSPHPGTGGYNEQFF. The CDR3 nucleotides read TGTGCCAGCAGCCCCCACCCCGGGACAGGGGGCTACAATGAGCAGTTCTTC.

This chain uses TRBV5-1 with TRBJ2-3; 7 nucleotides align to TRBD2. The length of the CDR3 is 17 residues. Trimming took 0 bases from V and 1 from J; bases not matched to a gene: 8. Germline lookup yields CDR1 SGHRS and CDR2 YFSETQ. The CDR3 coding sequence is TGCGCCAGCAGCTTGGAGCCTAGCGGAAAGCGCACAGATACGCAGTATTTT. Encoded protein: CASSLEPSGKRTDTQYF.

The chain recombines TRBV6-1 with TRBJ1-2, with D uncertain. This CDR3 spans 12 amino acids. The V gene lost 6 bases and the J gene lost 6 bases, with 11 bases spanning the gap. Germline CDR1 is MNHNS and CDR2 is SASEGT. CDR3 nucleotides: TGTGCCAGCAGGGCTGATGGGGATGGCTACACCTTC. Amino acids: CASRADGDGYTF.

This rearrangement joins TRBV19 to TRBJ2-1, with 12 bases lining up with TRBD2. The CDR3 loop spans 18 amino acids. Germline CDR1 reads LNHDA; CDR2 reads SQIVND (reference sequence). V lost 6 bases and J lost 0; bases outside the gene matches: 9. Written as DNA, the CDR3 is TGTGCCAGTAGGGTACTAGCGGGAGGACGGGGCTCCTACAATGAGCAGTTCTTC. Protein sequence: CASRVLAGGRGSYNEQFF.